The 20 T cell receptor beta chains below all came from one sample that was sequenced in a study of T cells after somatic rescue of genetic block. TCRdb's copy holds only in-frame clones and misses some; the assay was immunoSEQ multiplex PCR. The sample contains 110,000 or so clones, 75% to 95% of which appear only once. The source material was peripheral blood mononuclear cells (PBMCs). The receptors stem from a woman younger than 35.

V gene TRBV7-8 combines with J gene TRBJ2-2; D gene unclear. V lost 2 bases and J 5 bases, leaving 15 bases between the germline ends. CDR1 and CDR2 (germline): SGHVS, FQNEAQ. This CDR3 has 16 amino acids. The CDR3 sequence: CASSLYSGMGTGELFF. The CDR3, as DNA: TGTGCCAGCAGCTTATACTCTGGGATGGGGACCGGGGAGCTGTTTTTT.

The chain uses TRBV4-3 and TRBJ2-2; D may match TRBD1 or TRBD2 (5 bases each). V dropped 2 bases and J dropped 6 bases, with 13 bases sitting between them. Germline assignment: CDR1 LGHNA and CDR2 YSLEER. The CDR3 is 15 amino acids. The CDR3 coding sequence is TGCGCCAGCAGCCAAATCTCAGGGAGATCCGGGGAGCTGTTTTTT. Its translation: CASSQISGRSGELFF.

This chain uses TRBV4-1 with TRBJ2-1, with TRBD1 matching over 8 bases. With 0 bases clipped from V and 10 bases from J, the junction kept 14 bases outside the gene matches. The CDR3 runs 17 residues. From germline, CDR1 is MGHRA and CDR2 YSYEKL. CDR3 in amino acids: CASSQDQGAGQTEEQFF. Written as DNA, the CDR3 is TGCGCCAGCAGCCAAGATCAGGGGGCGGGGCAAACGGAGGAGCAGTTCTTC.

The CDR3 DNA reads TGTGCCAGCAGTGAGCGGTGGCAGGAACTGTTTTTT. Translation gives CASSERWQELFF. This chain links TRBV6-1 with TRBJ1-4; D uncertain. This CDR3 contains 12 residues. Per the germline V gene, CDR1 is MNHNS and CDR2 is SASEGT. Trimming removed 3 bases from V and 12 bases from J, with 11 bases in between.

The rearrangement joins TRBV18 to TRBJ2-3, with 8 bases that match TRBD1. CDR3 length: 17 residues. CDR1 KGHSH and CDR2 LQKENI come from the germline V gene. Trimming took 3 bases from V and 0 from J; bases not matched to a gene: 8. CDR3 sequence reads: CASSPLPQGGSTDTQYF. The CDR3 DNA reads TGTGCCAGCTCACCCCTCCCACAGGGGGGAAGCACAGATACGCAGTATTTT.

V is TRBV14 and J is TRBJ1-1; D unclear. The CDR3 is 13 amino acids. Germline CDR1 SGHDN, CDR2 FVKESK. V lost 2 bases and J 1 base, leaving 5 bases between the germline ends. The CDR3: CASSQIGNTEAFF. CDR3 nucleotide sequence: TGTGCCAGCAGCCAAATAGGGAACACTGAAGCTTTCTTT.

The DNA for the CDR3 is TGTGCCAGCATCCTGAACACTGAAGCTTTCTTT. This codes for CASILNTEAFF. The chain carries TRBV2 and TRBJ1-1; D unresolved. V shed 7 bases and J shed 0 bases, with 3 bases lying between them. CDR1 and CDR2 from the germline V gene are SNHLY and FYNNEI. This CDR3 spans 11 amino acids.

CDR3 protein: CSVEGAMNEQFF. CDR3 in DNA: TGCAGCGTTGAAGGAGCCATGAATGAGCAGTTCTTC. This chain links TRBV29-1 with TRBJ2-1; D uncertain. CDR3 size: 12 residues. V shed 1 base and J shed 7 bases, with 8 bases lying between them. CDR1 and CDR2 from the germline V gene are SQVTM and ANQGSEA.

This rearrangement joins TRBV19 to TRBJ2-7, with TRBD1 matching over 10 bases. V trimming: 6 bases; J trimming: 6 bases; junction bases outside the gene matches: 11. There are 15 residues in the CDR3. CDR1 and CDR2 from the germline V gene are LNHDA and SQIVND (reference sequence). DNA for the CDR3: TGTGCCAGTAGCCTGGGGGGACAGGGGCTCTCCGAGCAGTACTTC. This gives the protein CASSLGGQGLSEQYF.

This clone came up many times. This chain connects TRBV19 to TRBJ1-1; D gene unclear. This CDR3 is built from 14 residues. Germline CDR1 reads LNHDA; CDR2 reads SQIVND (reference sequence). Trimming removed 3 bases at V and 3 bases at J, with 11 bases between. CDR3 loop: CASSIILSDTEAFF. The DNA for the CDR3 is TGTGCCAGTAGTATCATCCTCTCGGACACTGAAGCTTTCTTT. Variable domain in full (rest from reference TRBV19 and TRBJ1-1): DGGITQSPKYLFRKEGQNVTLSCEQNLNHDAMYWYRQDPGQGLRLIYYSQIVNDFQKGDIAEGYSVSREKKESFPLTVTSAQKNPTAFYLCASSIILSDTEAFFGQGTRLTVV.

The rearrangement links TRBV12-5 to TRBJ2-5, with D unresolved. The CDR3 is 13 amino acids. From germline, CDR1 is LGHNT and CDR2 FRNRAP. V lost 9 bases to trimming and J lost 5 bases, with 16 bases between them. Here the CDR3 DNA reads TGTGCTAGCGGTCAATCACCCGTTGAGACCCAGTACTTC. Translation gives CASGQSPVETQYF.

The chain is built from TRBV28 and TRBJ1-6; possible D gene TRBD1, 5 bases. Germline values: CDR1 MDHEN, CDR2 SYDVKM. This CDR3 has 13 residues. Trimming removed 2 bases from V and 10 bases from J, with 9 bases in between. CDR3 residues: CASSLRGRSPLHF. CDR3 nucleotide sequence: TGTGCCAGCAGTTTAAGGGGAAGGTCACCCCTCCACTTT.

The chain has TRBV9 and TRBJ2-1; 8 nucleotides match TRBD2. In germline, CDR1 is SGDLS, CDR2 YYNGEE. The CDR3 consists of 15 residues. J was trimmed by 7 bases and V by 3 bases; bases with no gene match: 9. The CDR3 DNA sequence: TGTGCCAGCAGCGCTCGGGGGGGCCCTATTAATGAGCAGTTCTTC. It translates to CASSARGGPINEQFF.

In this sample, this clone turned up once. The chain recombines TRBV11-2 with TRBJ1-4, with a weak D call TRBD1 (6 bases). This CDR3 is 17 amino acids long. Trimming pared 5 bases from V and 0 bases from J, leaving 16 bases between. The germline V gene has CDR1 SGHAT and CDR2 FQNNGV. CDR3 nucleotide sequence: TGTGCCAGCAGCACAATCCGGGACACTACAACTAATGAAAAACTGTTTTTT. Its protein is CASSTIRDTTTNEKLFF.

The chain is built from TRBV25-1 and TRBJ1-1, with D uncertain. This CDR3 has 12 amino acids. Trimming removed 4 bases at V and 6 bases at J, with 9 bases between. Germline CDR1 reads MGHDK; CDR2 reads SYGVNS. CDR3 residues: CASSVGVAEAFF. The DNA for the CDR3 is TGTGCCAGCAGTGTTGGGGTCGCTGAAGCTTTCTTT.

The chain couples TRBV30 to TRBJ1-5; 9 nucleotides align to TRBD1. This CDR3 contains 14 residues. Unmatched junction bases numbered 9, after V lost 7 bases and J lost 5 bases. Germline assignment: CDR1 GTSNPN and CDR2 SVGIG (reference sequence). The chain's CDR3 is CASGRRDRDQPQHF. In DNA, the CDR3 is TGTGCCTCCGGAAGGAGGGACAGGGATCAGCCCCAGCATTTT.

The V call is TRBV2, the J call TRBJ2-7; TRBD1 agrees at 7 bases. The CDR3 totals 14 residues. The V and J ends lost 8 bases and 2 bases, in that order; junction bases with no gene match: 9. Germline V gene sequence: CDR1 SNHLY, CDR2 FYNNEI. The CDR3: CASRGWDSTYEQYF. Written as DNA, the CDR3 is TGTGCCAGCCGTGGATGGGACAGCACCTACGAGCAGTACTTC.

This CDR3 is CASSKGSGTIGYTF. The CDR3 nucleotides are TGTGCCAGCAGCAAGGGCTCCGGGACAATCGGCTACACCTTC. The chain combines TRBV21-1 with TRBJ1-2; the DNA was not used to check the table's D call, TRBD1. TRBV21-1 is tagged as a pseudogene. The CDR3 is 14 amino acids.

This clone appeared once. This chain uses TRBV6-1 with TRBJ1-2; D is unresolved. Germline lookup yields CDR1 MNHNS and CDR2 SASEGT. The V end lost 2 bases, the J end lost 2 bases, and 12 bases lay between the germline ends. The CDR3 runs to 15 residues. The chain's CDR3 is CASSEQAGGNYGYTF. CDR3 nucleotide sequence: TGTGCCAGCAGTGAACAAGCCGGAGGGAACTATGGCTACACCTTC.

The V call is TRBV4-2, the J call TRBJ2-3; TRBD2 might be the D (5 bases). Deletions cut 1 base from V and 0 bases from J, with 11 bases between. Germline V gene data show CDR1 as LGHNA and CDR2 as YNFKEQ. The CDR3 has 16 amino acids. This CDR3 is CASSQVRGSSTDTQYF. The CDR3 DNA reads TGTGCCAGCAGCCAAGTCCGCGGGTCCAGCACAGATACGCAGTATTTT.